These T cell receptor beta chains were read from a single sample in a study of cytomegalovirus exposure and HLA in healthy donors. Generated by immunoSEQ multiplex PCR, the TCRdb table keeps only in-frame clones and is missing some. The profile shows more than 90,000 clones, approximately 93% of them singletons. Sequenced sample: PBMCs. All receptors derive from a woman aged 25 to 45 in good health and CMV-seropositive. CDR3s include the opening cysteine and the closing phenylalanine or tryptophan. The D gene is left open where the match is weak. The size entry is marked missing in some rows and otherwise reads once, few, many or a size class.

cdr3_nt cdr3_aa v_call clone_size cdr3_length j_call d_call
TGTGCCAGCAGCACCAGACTAGCGGGGGATGAGCAGTTCTTC CASSTRLAGDEQFF TRBV4-2 - 14 TRBJ2-1 TRBD2
TGTGCCAGCAGTCCCTATACAGGGGGCGCAGATACGCAGTATTTT CASSPYTGGADTQYF TRBV7-3 once 15 TRBJ2-3 TRBD1
TGTGCCAGCAGCTTGGGTCTCTACTCTGGGGCCAACGTCCTGACTTTC CASSLGLYSGANVLTF TRBV5-6 - 16 TRBJ2-6 -
TGTGCCAGCAGTTTGGGAATAACTAGCGGGGCCTACGAGCAGTACTTC CASSLGITSGAYEQYF TRBV28 - 16 TRBJ2-7 TRBD2
TGTGCCAGCAGTACAGGGTACGGCTCCTACAATGAGCAGTTCTTC CASSTGYGSYNEQFF TRBV6-1 - 15 TRBJ2-1 -
TGTGCCAGCAAGCCTACGGGAGGGAATCCCGAGCAGTACTTC CASKPTGGNPEQYF TRBV2 - 14 TRBJ2-7 TRBD2
TGTGCCAGCAGTCTCGGGAGTCTGAACGAGCAGTACTTC CASSLGSLNEQYF TRBV27 - 13 TRBJ2-7 -
TGTGCCAGCAGCTACCGGGACAGGGACTACAATGAGCAGTTCTTC CASSYRDRDYNEQFF TRBV7-9 - 15 TRBJ2-1 TRBD1
TGCGCCAGCAGCTTGCCGGGGGTTAACACCGGAGAGACCCAGTACTTC CASSLPGVNTGETQYF TRBV5-1 - 16 TRBJ2-5 -
TGTGCCTGGAGTGTTAACAGGGGGAACTATGGCTACACCTTC CAWSVNRGNYGYTF TRBV30 - 14 TRBJ1-2 TRBD1
TGTGCCAGCAGCGGATCAGGGGGCGGAATCTCTGGAAACACCATATATTTT CASSGSGGGISGNTIYF TRBV5-8 once 17 TRBJ1-3 TRBD1
TGTGCCAGCAGCTCACCAGCGTACTCCTACAATGAGCAGTTCTTC CASSSPAYSYNEQFF TRBV7-9 - 15 TRBJ2-1 -
TGCGCCAGCAGCGCTATCACCGGGTCCTACTACGAGCAGTACTTC CASSAITGSYYEQYF TRBV5-1 - 15 TRBJ2-7 -
TGTGCCAGCAGGACACCATGGGGACTAGCGTTCAGTGAGCAGTTCTTC CASRTPWGLAFSEQFF TRBV28 - 16 TRBJ2-1 TRBD2
TGTGCCAGTACAGGGTTCGTCGGGGAGCTGTTTTTT CASTGFVGELFF TRBV19 - 12 TRBJ2-2 -
TGTGCCAGCTCAGCCGGGACAGTCTACGAGCAGTACTTC CASSAGTVYEQYF TRBV18 - 13 TRBJ2-7 TRBD1
TGTGCCAGCAGGGGGGGGCTAGCGGGGCTCTACGAGCAGTACTTC CASRGGLAGLYEQYF TRBV28 - 15 TRBJ2-7 TRBD2
TGTGCCAGTAGTATCGGAGACAGGGATCAGCCCCAGCATTTT CASSIGDRDQPQHF TRBV19 - 14 TRBJ1-5 TRBD1
TGTGCCAGCAGCTTTCAGGGTGAGCAGTTCTTC CASSFQGEQFF TRBV21-1 few 11 TRBJ2-1 -
TGTGCCAGCAGTTTAAACGGGGCCCGAGGGGGCGGCTACACCTTC CASSLNGARGGGYTF TRBV6-5 few 15 TRBJ1-2 TRBD1
TGCGCCAGCAGCCTCGACAGTAGCTCCTTTGGCTACACCTTC CASSLDSSSFGYTF TRBV4-3 - 14 TRBJ1-2 -
TGTGCCAGCAGTGAAGCAGGGGTTGGGTATGGCTACACCTTC CASSEAGVGYGYTF TRBV6-1 - 14 TRBJ1-2 -
TGTGCCAGCAGTGATGGACAGACAGATACGCAGTATTTT CASSDGQTDTQYF TRBV6-5 - 13 TRBJ2-3 -
TGTGCCAGCAGACCGGGGGGGATAGAGGTGGGAGATACGCAGTATTTT CASRPGGIEVGDTQYF TRBV28 once 16 TRBJ2-3 TRBD2
TGTGCCAGCACCCGGGACAGGGGGGGTGAGCAGTTCTTC CASTRDRGGEQFF TRBV5-6 - 13 TRBJ2-1 TRBD1
TGTGCCAGCAGTGTCCGGGACAGGGAAAAGACGAAACCTAACTATGGCTACACCTTC CASSVRDREKTKPNYGYTF TRBV28 - 19 TRBJ1-2 TRBD1
TGTGCCAGCAGTCCCGGGACAGGGGGCAGCGGCGAGCAGTTCTTC CASSPGTGGSGEQFF TRBV6-5 once 15 TRBJ2-1 TRBD1
TGTGCCTGGAGGGGGGGCAGCGGGAGGGCCTCAAATCCCTACAATGAGCAGTTCTTC CAWRGGSGRASNPYNEQFF TRBV30 - 19 TRBJ2-1 TRBD2
TGTGCCAGCAGTGAGGGACAGGGTTTTTACGAGCAGTACTTC CASSEGQGFYEQYF TRBV6-1 - 14 TRBJ2-7 TRBD1
TGTGCCAGCAGTCGACAGGGGTTTGGTGAAAAACTGTTTTTT CASSRQGFGEKLFF TRBV6-5 - 14 TRBJ1-4 TRBD1
TGTGCCAGCACCGCAGTTCAAGAGACCCAGTACTTC CASTAVQETQYF TRBV2 once 12 TRBJ2-5 -